This T cell receptor (beta chain) is from a study of CD8+ T cells in alopecia areata. Across the study: After 6 to 18 months of tofacitinib, follow-up continued 6 months off drug. Study results and limitations: Alphabeta T cells residing in normal skin are also sequenced in scalp samples.

This clone was detected only a few times. Its antigen is currently unknown. A junction end diverges from the germline sequence, so it may reflect a read error. RNA extraction was followed by reverse transcription into cDNA, which acted as the sequencing template. TCRdb's copy holds only in-frame clones and misses some; the assay was immunoSEQ multiplex PCR. This table has roughly 120,000 clones, more than 30% appearing once. The CDR3 loop spans 15 amino acids. Germline CDR1 is SSHAT and CDR2 is FNYEAQ (reference sequence). This TCR came from a human donor with alopecia areata. V gene TRBV7-7 combines with J gene TRBJ2-5; 8 bases line up with TRBD2. Sequencing was performed on CD4+ T cells sorted from blood. CDR3 amino acids: CASSFAGTRSGTQYF. CDR3 in DNA: TGTGCTAGCAGCTTCGCCGGGACTAGATCGGGGACCCAGTACTTC.